Listed below are T cell receptor beta chains from one sample, sequenced in a study of early T cells in non-severe SARS-CoV-2 infection. TCRdb re-called the 5' RACE reads with MiXCR, one entry per CDR3 protein. The profile shows some 77,000 distinct CDR3 sequences, 10% to 15% of them singletons. This sample comprised whole blood, obtained at baseline. The receptors derive from an adult who was a healthcare worker with PCR-confirmed SARS-CoV-2 infection or an uninfected control (not recorded which). The donor label of this sample is uncertain. CDR3s include the opening cysteine and the closing phenylalanine or tryptophan. Fields, in order: J gene, D gene, V gene, clone size, CDR3 protein, CDR3 DNA. D genes are given only for firm matches. A clone size is listed for some rows: how often the clone was seen (once, few, many), or a class if it is expanded.

>TRBJ2-2|NA|TRBV7-8|NA
CASSILAAVFDTGELFF
TGTGCCAGCAGCATCCTCGCGGCGGTCTTCGACACCGGGGAGCTGTTTTTT
>TRBJ2-7|TRBD2|TRBV4-1|many
CASSQGGTGYEQYF
TGCGCCAGCAGCCAGGGGGGGACTGGGTACGAGCAGTACTTC
>TRBJ1-2|TRBD1|TRBV18|few
CASSPVSTGWQTYGYTF
TGTGCCAGCTCACCGGTTTCGACAGGGTGGCAAACCTATGGCTACACCTTC
>TRBJ1-5|NA|TRBV12-3/TRBV12-4|NA
CASSARRGENQPQHF
TGTGCCAGCAGTGCCCGAAGGGGGGAGAATCAGCCCCAGCATTTT
>TRBJ2-5|NA|TRBV7-9|NA
CASSYRQTPQETQYF
TGTGCCAGCAGCTACAGACAAACCCCTCAAGAGACCCAGTACTTC
>TRBJ1-1|NA|TRBV20-1|NA
CSADSMGTEAFF
TGCAGTGCGGACAGTATGGGGACTGAAGCTTTCTTT
>TRBJ1-2|NA|TRBV12-3/TRBV12-4|many
CASSLWRGQYGYTF
TGTGCCAGCAGTTTATGGCGGGGGCAGTATGGCTACACCTTC
>TRBJ2-5|NA|TRBV7-6|NA
CASSPSPGETQYF
TGTGCCAGCAGCCCGTCGCCGGGGGAGACCCAGTACTTC
>TRBJ1-5|NA|TRBV4-1|many
CASSQDGQTNQPQHF
TGCGCCAGCAGCCAAGATGGCCAGACCAATCAGCCCCAGCATTTT
>TRBJ1-2|NA|TRBV30|many
CAWSPDQGYGYTF
TGTGCCTGGAGCCCCGATCAGGGCTATGGCTACACCTTC
>TRBJ1-5|NA|TRBV12-3/TRBV12-4|few
CASTITGEAPQHF
TGTGCCAGCACCATCACAGGAGAGGCGCCCCAGCATTTT
>TRBJ2-7|NA|TRBV5-1|few
CASSWNRDRGEQYF
TGCGCCAGCAGCTGGAACCGGGACCGGGGCGAGCAGTACTTC
>TRBJ2-7|TRBD2|TRBV4-3|few
CASSQAPGLAGMSYEQYF
TGCGCCAGCAGCCAAGCCCCGGGACTAGCGGGGATGTCCTACGAGCAGTACTTC
>TRBJ2-7|TRBD2|TRBV15|many
CATSKGSSGRFEQYF
TGTGCCACCAGCAAAGGGAGTAGCGGGAGATTCGAGCAGTACTTC
>TRBJ2-1|NA|TRBV6-5|few
CASRAPTTHEQFF
TGTGCCAGCAGGGCCCCGACGACCCATGAGCAGTTCTTC
>TRBJ1-1|NA|TRBV27|NA
CASSSWTEKTEAFF
TGTGCCAGCAGTTCCTGGACGGAAAAAACTGAAGCTTTCTTT
>TRBJ2-7|NA|TRBV7-2|NA
CASSLQRLGEQYF
TGTGCCAGCAGCTTACAACGGCTCGGCGAGCAGTACTTC
>TRBJ2-5|NA|TRBV5-8|few
CASSSFFGLETQYF
TGTGCCAGCAGCTCGTTTTTTGGTCTGGAGACCCAGTACTTC
>TRBJ1-6|TRBD1|TRBV20-1|many
CSARGRTGVGSPLHF
TGCAGTGCTAGAGGCCGGACAGGAGTGGGGTCACCCCTCCACTTT
>TRBJ2-7|NA|TRBV3-1|medium-sized
CASSQRLVDPYEQYF
TGTGCCAGCAGCCAGAGACTAGTGGACCCCTACGAGCAGTACTTC
>TRBJ2-7|NA|TRBV7-8|few
CASSRSRQAFLSYEQYF
TGTGCCAGCAGCCGAAGCCGACAGGCGTTTCTCTCCTACGAGCAGTACTTC
>TRBJ2-5|NA|TRBV5-1|many
CASSFNLPSEETQYF
TGCGCCAGCAGCTTTAACCTACCGAGCGAAGAGACCCAGTACTTC
>TRBJ1-6|NA|TRBV6-4|NA
CATTGRLNSPLHF
TGTGCCACAACGGGACGCCTAAATTCACCCCTCCACTTT
>TRBJ2-5|TRBD2|TRBV5-1|many
CASSPGLAGRQETQYF
TGCGCCAGCAGCCCTGGACTAGCGGGGCGCCAAGAGACCCAGTACTTC
>TRBJ1-5|NA|TRBV19|many
CASRPDRPQNQPQHF
TGTGCCAGTAGACCAGACAGGCCGCAGAATCAGCCCCAGCATTTT
>TRBJ2-3|NA|TRBV9|many
CASSVGYSFREDSTDTQYF
TGTGCCAGCAGCGTAGGCTATAGCTTTAGGGAAGACAGCACAGATACGCAGTATTTT
>TRBJ2-1|TRBD2|TRBV3-1|many
CASSPLAGGSYNEQFF
TGTGCCAGCAGTCCCTTAGCGGGAGGATCCTACAATGAGCAGTTCTTC
>TRBJ2-3|TRBD1|TRBV7-3|few
CASSLMPGQGDTQYF
TGTGCCAGCAGCTTAATGCCGGGACAGGGTGATACGCAGTATTTT
>TRBJ2-7|TRBD1|TRBV6-6|few
CASSYTGQSGYEQYF
TGTGCCAGCAGTTACACGGGACAGTCCGGCTACGAGCAGTACTTC
>TRBJ1-6|TRBD1|TRBV20-1|NA
CSAWDRGNNSPLHF
TGCAGTGCGTGGGACAGGGGTAATAATTCACCCCTCCACTTT
>TRBJ2-3|NA|TRBV19|many
CASSDNQDTQYF
TGTGCCAGTAGTGATAATCAGGATACGCAGTATTTT
>TRBJ1-1|NA|TRBV6-5|NA
CASSYLFGAFEAFF
TGTGCCAGCAGTTACTTGTTTGGGGCGTTTGAAGCTTTCTTT
>TRBJ2-1|TRBD2|TRBV7-3|few
CASSLPRGGSQYNEQFF
TGTGCCAGCAGCCTCCCCCGAGGCGGGAGCCAATACAATGAGCAGTTCTTC
>TRBJ2-5|TRBD2|TRBV5-1|many
CASSFSGEETQYF
TGCGCCAGCAGCTTTAGCGGGGAAGAGACCCAGTACTTC
>TRBJ2-7|NA|TRBV7-9|NA
CASSDSRGGEQYF
TGTGCCAGCAGCGACAGCAGGGGGGGTGAGCAGTACTTC
>TRBJ2-7|TRBD1|TRBV29-1|NA
CSADRVGLWEQYF
TGCAGCGCCGACAGGGTAGGGTTGTGGGAGCAGTACTTC
>TRBJ2-1|TRBD2|TRBV24-1|many
CATSDSGTSGGYEQFF
TGTGCCACCAGTGATTCCGGGACTAGCGGGGGCTATGAGCAGTTCTTC
>TRBJ2-5|NA|TRBV7-2|few
CASSRPWGSGQETQYF
TGTGCCAGCAGCCGACCCTGGGGTAGCGGCCAGGAGACCCAGTACTTC
>TRBJ2-1|NA|TRBV6-1|NA
CASSVGRDFYNEQFF
TGTGCCAGCAGTGTCGGCAGGGACTTTTACAATGAGCAGTTCTTC
>TRBJ1-1|TRBD1|TRBV9|NA
CASSGREQGAEAFF
TGTGCCAGCAGCGGGCGGGAACAGGGGGCTGAAGCTTTCTTT
>TRBJ2-7|TRBD1|TRBV7-3|NA
CASSLRGRTGPYEQYF
TGTGCCAGCAGCCTCAGGGGTAGGACAGGTCCCTACGAGCAGTACTTC
>TRBJ2-6|TRBD2|TRBV18|few
CASSPRLAGAGANVLTF
TGTGCCAGCTCACCAAGACTAGCGGGAGCTGGGGCCAACGTCCTGACTTTC
>TRBJ2-7|NA|TRBV2|few
CASSDAGLTSYEQYF
TGTGCCAGCAGTGATGCAGGGCTGACCTCCTACGAGCAGTACTTC
>TRBJ1-3|NA|TRBV10-3|NA
CAIRGSTGDTIYF
TGTGCCATCAGGGGCTCGACGGGGGACACCATATATTTT
>TRBJ1-1|NA|TRBV27|NA
CASSYRVSGAEAFF
TGTGCCAGCAGTTATCGGGTCTCGGGGGCTGAAGCTTTCTTT
>TRBJ1-3|NA|TRBV7-6|few
CASSLAVGRNSGNTIYF
TGTGCCAGCAGCTTAGCTGTGGGACGGAACTCTGGAAACACCATATATTTT
>TRBJ1-6|NA|TRBV20-1|many
CSAQFSGGNSPLHF
TGCAGTGCTCAATTTTCGGGGGGCAATTCACCCCTCCACTTT
>TRBJ1-1|NA|TRBV20-1|NA
CSAHTRGTEAFF
TGCAGTGCTCACACCCGCGGCACTGAAGCTTTCTTT
>TRBJ1-2|NA|TRBV6-1|NA
CASSERDIYGYTF
TGTGCCAGCAGTGAAAGGGACATCTATGGCTACACCTTC
>TRBJ2-7|NA|TRBV18|NA
CASSPDPGGYERYF
TGTGCCAGCTCACCGGACCCCGGAGGGTACGAGCGGTACTTC
>TRBJ1-2|NA|TRBV7-9|NA
CAGSRGDYGYTF
TGTGCCGGTTCGCGAGGAGACTATGGCTACACCTTC